These T cell receptor beta chains were read from a single sample in a study of CD8+ T cells in alopecia areata. This table comes from immunoSEQ multiplex PCR, and its TCRdb copy is limited to in-frame clones, with some not included. The sample has 180,000 or so clones, about 51% seen once; the top ten hold roughly a tenth. Sequenced here: CD8+ T cells sorted from blood, sampled around week 52, from a patient treated with tofacitinib. Receptors were obtained from a human donor with alopecia areata. Each CDR3 is given with its conserved first and last residue. The D gene is left open where the match is weak. The size field is filled for only some rows; it gives once, few, many or a size class.

d_call j_call v_call clone_size cdr3_nt cdr3_aa
. TRBJ2-2 TRBV27 . TGTGCCAGCAGTTTACAGGCCACCGGGGAGCTGTTTTTT CASSLQATGELFF
TRBD1 TRBJ1-4 TRBV4-3 once TGCGCCAGCAGCCAAGATGGGACAGGGTTTGAAAAACTGTTTTTT CASSQDGTGFEKLFF
. TRBJ1-6 TRBV30 few TGTGCCTGGAGTGTACCCGGGCCCAAAAAGCGGAATTCACCCCTCCACTTT CAWSVPGPKKRNSPLHF
. TRBJ1-6 TRBV5-1 . TGCGCCAGCAGCCGTATGGGGGGCGCCGATAATTCACCCCTCCACTTT CASSRMGGADNSPLHF
. TRBJ2-7 TRBV19 once TGTGCCAGTACCCCACGCGGGTTTCGCGAGCAGTACTTC CASTPRGFREQYF
. TRBJ2-3 TRBV11-2 . TGTGCCAGCAGCTGGGACACAGATACGCAGTATTTT CASSWDTDTQYF
. TRBJ2-3 TRBV5-1 . TGCGCCAGCAGCTTGGAGGGCGCAGATACGCAGTATTTT CASSLEGADTQYF
TRBD2 TRBJ2-1 TRBV4-1 . TGCGCCAGCAGCCAAGCCCTAGCGGGGTCTTACAATGAGCAGTTCTTC CASSQALAGSYNEQFF
. TRBJ2-7 TRBV9 . TGTGCCAGCAGCGTGGGGGGACGGAACGAGCAGTACTTC CASSVGGRNEQYF
TRBD1 TRBJ2-7 TRBV7-3 . TGTGCCAGCAGCTTAGCCGGGACAGAGGAGCAGTACTTC CASSLAGTEEQYF
. TRBJ1-5 TRBV5-1 once TGCGCCAGCAGCTTGGGAGGGGGTAATCAGCCCCAGCATTTT CASSLGGGNQPQHF
. TRBJ2-7 TRBV27 . TGTGCCAGCAGTTTACAGACAGAGGCCTACGAGCAGTACTTC CASSLQTEAYEQYF
. TRBJ2-7 TRBV29-1 . TGCAGCGTTGAAGATTGGTCTGTTTCTTCCTACGAGCAGTACTTC CSVEDWSVSSYEQYF
TRBD1 TRBJ2-7 TRBV5-6 few TGTGCCAGCAGCTACGGGACAGTATACGAGCAGTACTTC CASSYGTVYEQYF
. TRBJ2-7 TRBV27 . TGTGCCAGCAGGGACGCTGGGGGCTCCTACGAGCAGTACTTC CASRDAGGSYEQYF
. TRBJ2-7 TRBV14 once TGTGCCAGCAGCCAAGTGGACCTGGTCTACGAGCAGTACTTC CASSQVDLVYEQYF
. TRBJ1-1 TRBV13 . TGTGCCACCGACTCTCGGACAGTCAACACTGAAGCTTTCTTT CATDSRTVNTEAFF
. TRBJ2-3 TRBV7-9 . TGTGCCAGCAGCTTTACCCCTAGCTCCGGCACAGATACGCAGTATTTT CASSFTPSSGTDTQYF
. TRBJ1-6 TRBV30 few TGTGCCTGGAGTCAGGGTGATGATTCACCCCTCCACTTT CAWSQGDDSPLHF
. TRBJ2-5 TRBV14 . TGTGCCAGCAGACGAAACGACAGGCAAGAGACCCAGTACTTC CASRRNDRQETQYF
. TRBJ2-3 TRBV14 . TGTGCCAGCAGCCAAGATCTGAACCCGGCTAGCACAGATACGCAGTATTTT CASSQDLNPASTDTQYF
. TRBJ2-7 TRBV6-5 . TGTGCCAGCAGTTCAGACTCCTACGAGCAGTACTTC CASSSDSYEQYF
. TRBJ1-6 TRBV6-5 few TGTGCCAGCAGTTACTCGCAGGGATATAATTCACCCCTCCACTTT CASSYSQGYNSPLHF
TRBD2 TRBJ2-7 TRBV5-6 few TGTGCCAGCAGCTCGGGACTAGCGGGGGCTCTATCCGAGCAGTACTTC CASSSGLAGALSEQYF
TRBD1 TRBJ2-7 TRBV30 . TGTGCCTGGAATTTTAACAGGGGGGACGAGCAGTACTTC CAWNFNRGDEQYF
. TRBJ1-5 TRBV19 few TGTGCCAGTAATCAGGGATCTAGTAATCAGCCCCAGCATTTT CASNQGSSNQPQHF
. TRBJ1-1 TRBV15 . TGTGCCACCGGAGGAGATCTGAGCACTGAAGCTTTCTTT CATGGDLSTEAFF
TRBD1 TRBJ1-4 TRBV4-1 . TGCGCCAGCAGCCCCCGACAGGGAGAGAACGAAAAACTGTTTTTT CASSPRQGENEKLFF
. TRBJ1-5 TRBV19 . TGTGCCAGTAGTATAGATCAAGGGGGAGGACAGCCCCAGCATTTT CASSIDQGGGQPQHF
. TRBJ1-2 TRBV4-2 . TGTGCCAGCAGCCAAGAATCGGGGGGGCCCGCCTATGGCTACACCTTC CASSQESGGPAYGYTF
. TRBJ2-1 TRBV7-2 . TGTGCCAGCCCCTGCTTGGACAATGAGCAGTTCTTC CASPCLDNEQFF
. TRBJ2-4 TRBV7-9 . TGTGCCAGCAGCTTAGGAAACATTCAGTACTTC CASSLGNIQYF
TRBD2 TRBJ2-7 TRBV6-6 . TGTGCCAGCAGTTCCCCCGCAGCGGGGAGCTCCTACGAGCAGTACTTC CASSSPAAGSSYEQYF
. TRBJ1-4 TRBV30 few TGTGCCTGGAGTGAAAGTAAGACGGATGAAAAACTGTTTTTT CAWSESKTDEKLFF
TRBD2 TRBJ2-5 TRBV10-3 . TGTGCCATCAGTGAGTCGGCTAGCGGGGGGGCCCTCACGGAGACCCAGTACTTC CAISESASGGALTETQYF
. TRBJ2-2 TRBV6-5 . TGTGCCAGCAGCTACACGGACACCGGGGAGCTGTTTTTT CASSYTDTGELFF
TRBD1 TRBJ1-5 TRBV30 . TGTGCCTGGAGTGGTCCAGGGGGAGCCCAGCATTTT CAWSGPGGAQHF
. TRBJ2-3 TRBV27 . TGTGCCAGCAGTTTATCCCCGGGGACGCAGTATTTT CASSLSPGTQYF
. TRBJ2-7 TRBV11-2 few TGTGCCAGCAGCTTAGTTTGGGACACAACCTACGAGCAGTACTTC CASSLVWDTTYEQYF
. TRBJ2-7 TRBV5-1 . TGCGCCAGCAGCCAGGTCGCAGGGACCTACGAGCAGTACTTC CASSQVAGTYEQYF
TRBD1 TRBJ1-6 TRBV13 few TGTGCCAGCAGCTTAGGGGGACAGGGGAGGAATTCACCCCTCCACTTT CASSLGGQGRNSPLHF
TRBD1 TRBJ2-7 TRBV9 . TGTGCCAGCAGCGAGGGACAGGGGGCGAAGGGCGAGCAGTACTTC CASSEGQGAKGEQYF
. TRBJ1-1 TRBV30 . TGTGCCTGGAGTGTTTGGGACGGCACTGAAGCTTTCTTT CAWSVWDGTEAFF
. TRBJ2-5 TRBV9 . TGTGCCAGCAGCGCCCCGCCGGAGGGCAGCCAAGAGACCCAGTACTTC CASSAPPEGSQETQYF
TRBD1 TRBJ1-2 TRBV7-9 . TGTGCCAGCAGCTTCGGGACAGGGACGGATGGCTACACCTTC CASSFGTGTDGYTF
. TRBJ2-1 TRBV7-6 few TGTGCCAGCAGCAGGGGGGATGGCAATGAGCAGTTCTTC CASSRGDGNEQFF
TRBD1 TRBJ2-3 TRBV13 few TGTGCCAGCGGGGGACAGGGTCTTACAGATACGCAGTATTTT CASGGQGLTDTQYF
TRBD1 TRBJ1-6 TRBV5-1 . TGCGCCAGCAGCTTGGACAGGGGGAATAATTCACCCCTCCACTTT CASSLDRGNNSPLHF
. TRBJ2-1 TRBV4-1 . TGCGCCAGCAGCCAAGATCCAGCAAGCTCCTACAATGAGCAGTTCTTC CASSQDPASSYNEQFF
. TRBJ1-1 TRBV30 few TGTGCCTGGAGCCTTTCCCCCACAGGGAGTAAAGGGATGAACACTGAAGCTTTCTTT CAWSLSPTGSKGMNTEAFF
. TRBJ1-6 TRBV19 . TGTGCCAGTAGTATGGGGTCCGTCTCACCCCTCCACTTT CASSMGSVSPLHF
. TRBJ2-1 TRBV4-1 . TGCGCCAGCAGCCAAGATCGGGGCGGGTTGGATGAGCAGTTCTTC CASSQDRGGLDEQFF
TRBD2 TRBJ2-3 TRBV4-1 . TGCGCCAGCAGCCACCGACTGGCGGGGGCAGATACGCAGTATTTT CASSHRLAGADTQYF
. TRBJ2-1 TRBV7-2 . TGTGCCAGCAGCTTCAACGGGTACAATGAGCAGTTCTTC CASSFNGYNEQFF
TRBD1 TRBJ2-7 TRBV27 . TGTGCCAGCAGTGGATACAGGGGCTCGGCGTACGAGCAGTACTTC CASSGYRGSAYEQYF
. TRBJ2-5 TRBV13 . TGTGCCAGCAGCCAGGAATCCAGAGAGACCCAGTACTTC CASSQESRETQYF
TRBD2 TRBJ2-7 TRBV7-9 few TGTGCCAGCAGCTTAGCGATCAGCGGGGGGACCGCCTACGAGCAGTACTTC CASSLAISGGTAYEQYF
. TRBJ1-2 TRBV6-5 once TGTGCCAGCAGTTACGGCCCTTTGGGAGGCTACACCTTC CASSYGPLGGYTF
. TRBJ2-7 TRBV5-1 few TGCGCCAGCGCGGCGGGAGGACAGGGCTCCTACGAGCAGTACTTC CASAAGGQGSYEQYF
. TRBJ2-7 TRBV14 . TGTGCCAGCAGGGGTCCAGGAGTTGCCTACGAGCAGTACTTC CASRGPGVAYEQYF